The T cell receptor beta chain described here comes from a study of T-cell reconstitution after alpha-beta-depleted transplantation in children. Notes on the study in general: Expanded clones from the graft, numbering several hundred, reportedly supplied alpha-beta T cells about two months after transplant. Recipient T cells and thymic progenitors that survived were the source of the high TCRbeta diversity seen at day 60 in some patients.

Unique molecular identifiers tagged the TCRbeta library. One entry per CDR3 protein results from TCRdb running MiXCR on the PCR reads. The sample records about 250,000 distinct CDR3 sequences, 20% to 30% being singletons. This clonotype was counted at least ten times. Its specificity is not known. There are 12 residues in the CDR3. The TCR comes from a female patient between 2 and 15 years old who had a stem cell transplant for congenital amegakaryocytic thrombocytopenia, so the T cells may come from the graft donor. The sequenced sample was PBMCs, mostly from graft donor cells, obtained 360 days after TCRalphabeta/CD19-depleted stem cell transplant. V usage is TRBV21-1 and J usage is TRBJ2-3. TRBV21-1 is a documented pseudogene. The CDR3 DNA follows: TGTGCCAGCAGCCTTTGTTGGGATACGCAGTATTTT. Its translation is CASSLCWDTQYF.